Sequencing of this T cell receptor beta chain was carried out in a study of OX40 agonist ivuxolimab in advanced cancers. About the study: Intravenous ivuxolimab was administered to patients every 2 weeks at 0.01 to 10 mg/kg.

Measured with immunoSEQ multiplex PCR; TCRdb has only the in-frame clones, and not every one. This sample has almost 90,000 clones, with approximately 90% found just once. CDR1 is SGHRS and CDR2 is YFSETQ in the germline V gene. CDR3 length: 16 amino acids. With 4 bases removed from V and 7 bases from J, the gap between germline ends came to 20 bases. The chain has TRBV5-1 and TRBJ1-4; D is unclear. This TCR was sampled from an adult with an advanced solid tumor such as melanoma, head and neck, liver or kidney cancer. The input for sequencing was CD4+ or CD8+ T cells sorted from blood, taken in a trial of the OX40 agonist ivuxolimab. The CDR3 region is CASSRSAVGLSEKLFF. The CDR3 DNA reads TGCGCCAGCAGCCGCTCAGCGGTGGGTTTAAGTGAAAAACTGTTTTTT.